This T cell receptor beta chain was recovered during a study of cytomegalovirus exposure and HLA in healthy donors (TCRdb year 2017). Some background on the complete study: According to an earlier analysis of 587 of the donors, about 179 million T cells yielded 90 million to 130 million unique TCR beta sequences and approximately 300 Gb of sequence data. Using immunosequencing, the study profiled T cell repertoires from 500 to 800 subjects and related those repertoires to cytomegalovirus serostatus. An early release that covered 640 HLA-typed donors contained approximately 300 gigabases of sequencing data and around 80 million unique TCR sequences. Donor age, sex, ethnicity and CMV serostatus were compiled alongside the repertoire data. Typing coverage varied by locus: roughly 629-640 donors for A, B, C, DRB1 and DQB1; 500 to 550 for DQA1; nearly 610 for DPA1; roughly 450 for DPB1. A later analysis re-analyzed previously published TCR beta repertoires from 666 donors and added high-resolution HLA genotyping to study TCR occurrence patterns. The genetic ancestry cluster associated with self-reported Caucasian donors included 65% to 90% of the 398 genotyped donors. The aim of the study was to test whether cataloging public T cell receptors could identify signatures of past pathogen exposure. To decide whether each TCR beta V gene segment behaved as functional or pseudogenic, an earlier analysis of some 540 of the donors relied on high-throughput TCR beta sequencing. All discovery cohort repertoires had been generated using a single sequencing platform. Besides the first cohort of about 730 subjects, a separate validation cohort made up of 120 different subjects was used. Rather than using new phenotypic data, the later analysis identified candidate immune exposures from TCR beta sequences and from how often those sequences occurred across donors. Several DR-DQ haplotypes were handled as single units for association and clustering because linkage in the cohort was strong. Among around 400 genotyped donors of the cohort, an average of roughly 230,000 unique TCR beta nucleotide sequences was sequenced per donor, of which 15% to 20% were non-productive. Both class I and class II loci were covered by HLA typing, at four-digit resolution. In a later genetic analysis, genome-wide SNP genotypes for about three fifths of the 666 donors were used, and that subset was treated as a discovery cohort. To predict cytomegalovirus infection status, the study combined high-throughput TCR immunosequencing, statistical association of individual TCRs with disease status, and machine learning.

CDR1 and CDR2 were assigned from the germline V gene (reference sequence) as MNHNY and SVGAGI. V trim: 11 bases; J trim: 4 bases; unmatched bases: 16. The CDR3 holds 16 amino acids from the cysteine to the phenylalanine. Just the 48-base CDR3 DNA is kept, in frame starting at base 1. The library was built by means of the immunoSEQ multiplex PCR assay. For the multiplex PCR, a mixture combining 60 forward primers for TCR Vbeta segments and 13 reverse primers for TCR Jbeta segments was used. The CDR3 region of rearranged TCR beta genes was amplified from genomic DNA by a multiplex PCR assay. The amplified TCR beta libraries were sequenced on the Illumina HiSeq System as 87-base-pair reads. Processing in the source paper ran as follows. Across the 500 to 700 repertoires, a later analysis counted tens of millions of unique TCR beta chains, about 10 million of which were shared by at least two donors. Raw reads were error-corrected and collapsed into unique sequences with a nearest-neighbor algorithm that merged closely related sequences to remove PCR and sequencing errors. To assign V, D and J gene segments, CDR3 sequences were aligned to IMGT reference sequences. For a sequence to be retained, a match of at least six nucleotides to both a V gene segment and a J gene segment was required. Rearrangements were classified as productive when the CDR3 lacked stop codons and remained in frame with V and J, and all other rearrangements were classified as non-productive. Following IMGT convention, CDR3 was defined as the stretch from the second conserved V-encoded cysteine up to the conserved J-encoded phenylalanine. Sequences without an unambiguous match to a single V gene segment were excluded from the earlier analysis of about 600 of the donors. In an earlier analysis of around 590 of the donors, a V segment was called functional when productive rearrangements were above 56.7%, and segregating when the standard deviation between donors exceeded 5%. A statistical classification framework was built for diagnosing cytomegalovirus status from the catalog of TCR beta chain sequences. In a later analysis, TCR nucleotide sequences were compared against IMGT/GENE-DB human TR gene sequences so that V and J genes could be assigned. In a later analysis, CDR3 sequences and most-parsimonious VDJ recombination scenarios were assigned using the TCRdist pipeline. In a later analysis, each TCR beta chain was defined by its CDR3 amino acid sequence together with its V-gene family, and reads without a unique V-gene family were excluded. To address suspected cross-contamination and a sequencing artifact, a later analysis removed 592 highly shared, low-generation-probability nucleotide sequences. In a later analysis, a clonal expansion index for each public chain was calculated from normalized within-repertoire ranks of inferred template counts. A later analysis computed generation probabilities with a VDJ recombination model fitted to out-of-frame rearrangements, and checked the results against IGoR. A later analysis scored TCR-TCR, TCR-HLA and TCR-CMV co-occurrence with hypergeometric tests, applying a repertoire-size bias correction to TCR pairs. A later analysis estimated false discovery rates by permuting HLA or CMV assignments 20 times. In a later analysis, co-occurring TCRs were grouped with DBSCAN, and TCRdist sequence similarity was added when clustering was performed within HLA-allele-positive subsets. Repertoires with fewer than 30,000 or more than 120,000 public chains, plus five repertoires with anomalous nucleotide sharing, were excluded from co-occurrence clustering. In its TCRdb copy, this immuneACCESS table keeps in-frame sequences only and misses some clones. Where compared with another copy, unresolved V genes explain less than half of these, and the others have no known cause. V and J calls and clone size come straight from that table; D and trimming were deduced from the DNA. Within this sample are about 120,000 clones, with 75% to 80% of them counted one time only. The ten largest clones capture more than 10% of the sample.

The paper's findings and limits, for the study overall: In vitro tests confirmed that a few of the cytomegalovirus-associated TCR beta chains recognize cytomegalovirus antigens. According to the authors, the approach could potentially be generalized to other disease states and immunological phenotypes. In a later analysis, around 17,000 TCR beta sequences were associated with specific HLA alleles at a false discovery rate of 0.05. A cluster of highly shared sequence variants was judged likely to represent a technical artifact of the sequencing pipeline. In a later analysis, several top co-occurrence clusters were reported to appear linked to parvovirus B19, influenza, CMV and Epstein-Barr virus. An earlier analysis of approximately 570 of the donors showed that most TCR beta V segments appeared in productive rearrangements either about 87% or about 30% of the time, which broadly matched IMGT annotations. The only immune exposure information available for the cohort was CMV serostatus. According to a later analysis, TCR association rates differed among HLA loci, with DRB1 alleles showing the most associated TCRs and HLA-C alleles showing the fewest. In a later genetic analysis, fewer N-insertions in productive TCRs were reported among donors in an Asian-associated ancestry cluster than the roughly 700-donor mean. The study listed 150 to 200 TCR beta chains as associated with cytomegalovirus. In a later genetic analysis, a missense DCLRE1C variant was associated with V-gene and J-gene trimming of TCR beta chains, and the association was replicated in an independent cohort. Linkage disequilibrium might explain the correlated functional status among segregating V segments, but an unknown experimental factor could not be excluded. According to a later analysis, most CMV-associated TCR beta chains appeared to be HLA-restricted, and the HLA associations seemed to be driven largely by CMV exposure. Cytomegalovirus status was reported to be diagnosed by the classifier with high specificity and sensitivity in both the original and validation cohorts. Because the 87-base-pair reads could not distinguish some IMGT-functional V segments, including TRBV6-2 and TRBV6-3, those segments were excluded. When HLA alleles, especially DR and DQ, strongly co-occurred, TCR associations were difficult to assign to individual alleles. In a later analysis, HLA-associated TCR beta chains showed more clonal expansion and lower generation probabilities than non-associated chains that were equally common. Roughly uniform sequencing depth across donors was assumed in presence/absence analyses, although this assumption may not hold. The earlier analysis of fewer than 750 of the donors excluded seventeen rarely observed V segments, including chromosome 9 orphons, because counts were too low. Across donors, most TCR sequences were observed very rarely, whereas some public TCRs were present in many individuals. A further reported finding was that TCR beta sequences accurately predicted the HLA-A and HLA-B alleles for most subjects in the first cohort. The cohort was sequenced for TCR beta chains only, and without alpha or paired-chain data the features that could be detected were limited. Because HLA typing was unavailable for some donors at each locus, only the typed subset was used in association tests.

Worth noting for this clone: The clone's antigen remains unknown. No base qualities exist here, and no much larger clone lies one base off it.

In total, 500 to 700 healthy bone marrow donors made up the cohort. At the time of sampling, every cohort member was nominally healthy, though immune exposures that went unrecorded were likely present. The donor was CMV seropositive and was included in the group of 250 to 300 seropositive cohort members. Every donor gave a peripheral blood sample, and the peripheral blood mononuclear cells from that sample were used for TCR beta sequencing. Genomic DNA extraction from the blood cell samples was performed with the Qiagen DNeasy Blood Extraction Kit. This chain joins TRBV6-6 to TRBJ1-2; 10 nucleotides in the junction match TRBD1. Input material: PBMCs. This TCR was recovered from a woman between 40 and 50 years old in good health and CMV-seropositive. CDR3 protein: CAGRNLDRGISYGYTF. The bases are TGTGCCGGCCGGAACTTGGACAGGGGGATAAGCTATGGCTACACCTTC.